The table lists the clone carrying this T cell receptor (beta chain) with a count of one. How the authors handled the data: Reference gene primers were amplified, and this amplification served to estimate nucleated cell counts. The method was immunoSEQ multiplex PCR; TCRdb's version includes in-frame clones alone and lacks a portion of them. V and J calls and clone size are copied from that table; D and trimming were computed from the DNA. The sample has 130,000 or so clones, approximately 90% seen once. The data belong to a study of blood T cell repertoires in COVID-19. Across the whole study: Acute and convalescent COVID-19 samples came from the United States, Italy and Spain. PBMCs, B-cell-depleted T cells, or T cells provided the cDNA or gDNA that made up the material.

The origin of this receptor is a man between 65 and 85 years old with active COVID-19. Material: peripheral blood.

CDR3 protein: CASSLLASGVPSSYNEQFF. The DNA of the CDR3 is TGTGCCAGCAGTTTATTGGCTAGCGGAGTCCCTAGCTCCTACAATGAGCAGTTCTTC. The chain has TRBV27 and TRBJ2-1; 7 positions agree with TRBD2. With V trimmed by 1 base and J by 0 bases, 12 bases remained unmatched. Per the germline V gene, CDR1 is MNHEY and CDR2 is SMNVEV (reference sequence). The CDR3 totals 19 residues.